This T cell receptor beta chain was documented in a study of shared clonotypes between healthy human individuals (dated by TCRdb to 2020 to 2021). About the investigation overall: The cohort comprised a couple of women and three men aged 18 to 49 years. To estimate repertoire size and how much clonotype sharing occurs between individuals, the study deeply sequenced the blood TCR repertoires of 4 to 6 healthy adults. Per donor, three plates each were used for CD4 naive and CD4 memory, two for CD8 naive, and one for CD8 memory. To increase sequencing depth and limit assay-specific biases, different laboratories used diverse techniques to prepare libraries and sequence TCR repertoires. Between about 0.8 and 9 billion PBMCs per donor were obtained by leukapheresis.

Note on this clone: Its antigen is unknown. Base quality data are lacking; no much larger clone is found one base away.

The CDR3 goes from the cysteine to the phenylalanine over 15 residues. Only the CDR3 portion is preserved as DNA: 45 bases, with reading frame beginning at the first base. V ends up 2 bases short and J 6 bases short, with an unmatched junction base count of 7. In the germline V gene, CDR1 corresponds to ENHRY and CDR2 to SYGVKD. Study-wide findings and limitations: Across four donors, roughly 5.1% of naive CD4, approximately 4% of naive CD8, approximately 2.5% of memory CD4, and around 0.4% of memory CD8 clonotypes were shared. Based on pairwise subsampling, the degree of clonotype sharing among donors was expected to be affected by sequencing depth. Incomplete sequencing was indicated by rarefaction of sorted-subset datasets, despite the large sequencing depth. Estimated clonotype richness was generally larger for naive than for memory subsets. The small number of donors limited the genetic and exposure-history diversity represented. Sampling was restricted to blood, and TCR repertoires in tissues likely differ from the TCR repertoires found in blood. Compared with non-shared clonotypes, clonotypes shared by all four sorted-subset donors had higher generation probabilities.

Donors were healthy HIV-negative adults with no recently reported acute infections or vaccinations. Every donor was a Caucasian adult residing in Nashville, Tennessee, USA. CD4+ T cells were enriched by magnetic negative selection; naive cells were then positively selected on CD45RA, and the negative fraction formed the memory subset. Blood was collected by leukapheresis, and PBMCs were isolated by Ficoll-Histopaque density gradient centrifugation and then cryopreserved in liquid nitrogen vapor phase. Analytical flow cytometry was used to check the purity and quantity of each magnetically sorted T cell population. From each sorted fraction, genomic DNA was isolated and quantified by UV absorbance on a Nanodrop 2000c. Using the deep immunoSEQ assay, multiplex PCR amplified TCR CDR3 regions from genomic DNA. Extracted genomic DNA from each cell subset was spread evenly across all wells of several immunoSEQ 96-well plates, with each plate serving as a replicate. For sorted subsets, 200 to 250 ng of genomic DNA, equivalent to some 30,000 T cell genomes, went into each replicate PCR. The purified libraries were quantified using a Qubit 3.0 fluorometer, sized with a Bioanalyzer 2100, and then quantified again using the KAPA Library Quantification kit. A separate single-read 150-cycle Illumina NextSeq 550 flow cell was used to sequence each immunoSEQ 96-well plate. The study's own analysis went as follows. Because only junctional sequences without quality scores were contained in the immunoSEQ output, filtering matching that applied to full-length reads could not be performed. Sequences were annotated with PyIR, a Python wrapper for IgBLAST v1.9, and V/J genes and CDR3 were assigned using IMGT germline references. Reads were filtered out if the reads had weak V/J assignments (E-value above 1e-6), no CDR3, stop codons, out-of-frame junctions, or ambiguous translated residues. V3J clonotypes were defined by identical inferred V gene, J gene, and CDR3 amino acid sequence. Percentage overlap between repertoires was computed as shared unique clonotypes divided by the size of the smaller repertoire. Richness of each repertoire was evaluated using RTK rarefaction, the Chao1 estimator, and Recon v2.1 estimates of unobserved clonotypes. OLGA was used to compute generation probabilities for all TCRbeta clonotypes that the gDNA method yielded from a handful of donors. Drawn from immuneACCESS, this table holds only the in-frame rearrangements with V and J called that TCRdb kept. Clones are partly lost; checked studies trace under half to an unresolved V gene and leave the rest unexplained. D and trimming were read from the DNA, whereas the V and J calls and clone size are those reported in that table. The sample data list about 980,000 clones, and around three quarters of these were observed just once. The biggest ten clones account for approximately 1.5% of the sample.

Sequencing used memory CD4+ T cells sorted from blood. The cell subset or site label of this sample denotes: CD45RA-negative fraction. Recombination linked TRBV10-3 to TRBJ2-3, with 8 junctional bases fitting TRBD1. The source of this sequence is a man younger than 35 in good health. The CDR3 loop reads CAISEGRDRMDTQYF. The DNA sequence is TGTGCCATCAGTGAGGGGCGGGACAGGATGGATACGCAGTATTTT.